This TCR beta chain was found in a study of shared clonotypes between healthy human individuals. Study-level points and caveats: Against clonotypes common to all four donors, non-shared ones had lower generation probabilities.

Participating donors were healthy, HIV-negative adults free of recent acute infections or vaccinations. Naive CD45RA+ and memory CD45RA-negative subsets were split from CD4+ cells. At the deep level, the assay was run. This table comes from immunoSEQ multiplex PCR, and its TCRdb copy is limited to in-frame clones, with some not included. The table has 2 million to 2.5 million clones, over 85% seen once. About this clone: Antigen unknown.

This clonotype originated in a man aged 18 to 30 in good health. Some clones in this sample may be carry-over from other donors' samples. Material for sequencing was naive CD4+ T cells from PBMCs. Described subset: CD45RA+ positively selected.

This CDR3 is CASSPRTDPSGANVLTF. CDR3 coding DNA: TGTGCCAGCAGCCCTCGGACAGACCCCTCTGGGGCCAACGTCCTGACTTTC. J is TRBJ2-6 and V is TRBV9, with D tentatively TRBD1 (6 bases). V was clipped by 4 bases and J by 0 bases, with 14 bases between them. The CDR3 length is 17 residues. Per germline, CDR1 SGDLS and CDR2 YYNGEE.